The source of this T cell receptor beta chain is a study of post-analysis software for immune sequencing data. Study context: Progressive-relapsing, secondary progressive and relapsing-remitting multiple sclerosis were among the disease courses included. Study results and caveats: Patients showed TRBV5-6, TRBV5-1 and TRBV20-1 among roughly 5 TRBV segments more frequent than in controls. F measure clustering grouped samples strongly by preparation batch. Normalized Chao1 diversity in multiple sclerosis patients fell significantly below that of controls.

Researchers reported that TCR beta cDNA libraries carried unique molecular identifiers. Each CDR3 protein is one row after TCRdb ran MiXCR on the PCR reads. The sample holds around 200,000 distinct CDR3 sequences, approximately 30% seen once. Per the germline V gene, CDR1 is SGHDN and CDR2 is FVKESK. The CDR3 consists of 16 residues. In the case of this clonotype: Its antigen is not identified.

The specimen sequenced was blood. The sequence was collected from a girl aged 2-17 years with multiple sclerosis. The gene calls are TRBV14 and TRBJ2-1; TRBD2 agrees at 8 bases. The assigned J gene may be wrong: the sequence end matches TRBJ2-7 better. The CDR3 reads CASSPDGGAQYNEQYF. In nucleotides, the CDR3 is TGTGCCAGCAGCCCAGACGGGGGGGCCCAGTACAATGAGCAGTACTTC.